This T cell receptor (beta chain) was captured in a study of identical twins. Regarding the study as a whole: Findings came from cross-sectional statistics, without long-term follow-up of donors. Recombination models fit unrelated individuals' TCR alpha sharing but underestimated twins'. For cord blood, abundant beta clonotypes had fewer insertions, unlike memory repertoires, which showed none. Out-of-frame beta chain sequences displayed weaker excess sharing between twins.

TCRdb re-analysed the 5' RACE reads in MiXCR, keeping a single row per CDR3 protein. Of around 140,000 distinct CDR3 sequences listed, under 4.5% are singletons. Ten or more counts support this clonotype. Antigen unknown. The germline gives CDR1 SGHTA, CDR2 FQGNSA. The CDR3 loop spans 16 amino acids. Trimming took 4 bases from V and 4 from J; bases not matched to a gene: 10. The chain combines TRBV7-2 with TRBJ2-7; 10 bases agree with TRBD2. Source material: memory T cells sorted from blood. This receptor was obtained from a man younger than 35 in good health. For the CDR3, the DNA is TGTGCCAGCAGCTCGACCACTAGCGGGATGATATACGAGCAGTACTTC. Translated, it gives CASSSTTSGMIYEQYF.